The 14 T cell receptor beta chains below all came from one sample that was sequenced in a study of cytomegalovirus exposure and HLA in healthy donors. Use of 60 Vbeta and 13 Jbeta primers characterized the PCR. Repertoires were generated with immunoSEQ multiplex PCR, while TCRdb's copy carries only in-frame clones and drops some. This sample has some 160,000 clones, with approximately 80% found just once. Source material: PBMCs. The receptors come from a woman aged 25 to 39 in good health and CMV-seronegative.

V gene TRBV19 combines with J gene TRBJ2-1; no reliable D call. Per the germline V gene, CDR1 is LNHDA and CDR2 is SQIVND (reference sequence). This CDR3 has 14 residues. Trimming pared 10 bases from V and 7 bases from J, leaving 20 bases between. The CDR3: CATVGLPSLNEQFF. CDR3 DNA sequence: TGTGCCACTGTGGGCTTACCGTCACTGAATGAGCAGTTCTTC.

This sequence joins TRBV5-5 and TRBJ1-1; D not resolved. Germline-derived CDR1 and CDR2 are SGHKS and YYEKEE (reference sequence). V lost 0 bases to trimming and J lost 4 bases, with 7 bases between them. The CDR3 is 13 amino acids. CDR3 amino acids: CASSLVGSTEAFF. The DNA of the CDR3 is TGTGCCAGCAGCTTGGTGGGGAGCACTGAAGCTTTCTTT.

The rearrangement links TRBV5-1 to TRBJ2-5; D is perhaps TRBD2 (5 bases). The CDR3 runs to 15 residues. V lost 5 bases and J lost 0, with 14 bases in between. Germline lookup yields CDR1 SGHRS and CDR2 YFSETQ. CDR3 residues: CASRLKERNQETQYF. DNA of the CDR3: TGCGCCAGCAGGCTGAAAGAGCGGAACCAAGAGACCCAGTACTTC.

The V and J genes are TRBV2 and TRBJ1-5; a possible D gene is TRBD1 (5 bases). The germline V gene encodes CDR1 SNHLY and CDR2 FYNNEI. With 6 bases removed from V and 7 bases from J, the gap between germline ends came to 16 bases. The CDR3 covers 14 residues. The CDR3 nucleotides read TGTGCCAGCAGGGGCGTGGGGCAAGAGCAGCCCCAGCATTTT. Amino acids: CASRGVGQEQPQHF.

The chain has TRBV28 and TRBJ1-4, with D possibly being TRBD1 (5 bases). This CDR3 contains 15 residues. Deletions cut 8 bases from V and 5 bases from J, with 18 bases between. Germline values: CDR1 MDHEN, CDR2 SYDVKM. CDR3 DNA sequence: TGTGCCAGCGCGTCCGGGGGGAGGGGAAATGAAAAACTGTTTTTT. Translating it yields CASASGGRGNEKLFF.

The V and J genes are TRBV19 and TRBJ2-5; no clear D. CDR3 length: 14 residues. V shed 1 base and J shed 1 base, with 7 bases lying between them. Per the germline V gene, CDR1 is LNHDA and CDR2 is SQIVND (reference sequence). The CDR3 sequence: CASSIGPIQETQYF. The CDR3 bases are TGTGCCAGTAGTATAGGGCCAATCCAAGAGACCCAGTACTTC.

The chain has TRBV4-2 and TRBJ1-5; perhaps TRBD1 as D (5 bases). Trimming left V 4 bases short and J 5 bases short, with 15 bases between. Germline CDR1 LGHNA, CDR2 YNFKEQ. This CDR3 contains 15 residues. The CDR3 DNA is TGTGCCAGCAGCCGAGGGGTCGGCGGGGATCAGCCCCAGCATTTT. It translates to CASSRGVGGDQPQHF.

This sequence joins TRBV30 and TRBJ2-1, with TRBD2 matching 10 bases. Germline CDR1 and CDR2: GTSNPN and SVGIG (reference sequence). The CDR3 is made up of 16 amino acids. The junction had 6 bases not matched to a gene; V was cut back by 2 bases and J by 2 bases. In nucleotides, the CDR3 is TGTGCCTGGAGTTTCCTTAGCGGGGGGACCTACAATGAGCAGTTCTTC. It translates to CAWSFLSGGTYNEQFF.

The rearrangement uses TRBV7-2 and TRBJ2-5, with D maybe TRBD1 (5 bases). The end of the DNA aligns better with TRBJ2-7, so the J call may be wrong. This CDR3 contains 15 residues. Germline V lookup: CDR1 SGHTA, CDR2 FQGNSA. The CDR3 region is CASSLSDIQTYEQYF. The CDR3 DNA is TGTGCCAGCAGCTTATCGGACATCCAAACCTACGAGCAGTACTTC.

This chain connects TRBV15 to TRBJ2-3; TRBD2 matches 9 bases. J was trimmed by 2 bases and V by 5 bases; bases with no gene match: 2. CDR3 length: 14 residues. Germline V gene data show CDR1 as LNHNV and CDR2 as YYDKDF (reference sequence). The CDR3 bases are TGTGCCACCAGCGAGCGGGGGGTCACAGATACGCAGTATTTT. Translated, it gives CATSERGVTDTQYF.

This clone turned up a few times. The rearrangement links TRBV19 to TRBJ1-5; no clear D gene. Germline V gene lookup returns CDR1 LNHDA and CDR2 SQIVND (reference sequence). The CDR3 extends over 15 amino acids. The germline V and J ends were trimmed by 6 bases and 1 base, with 13 bases remaining between them. CDR3 protein: CASRLIGGSNQPQHF. In DNA form, the CDR3 reads TGTGCCAGTAGACTCATAGGAGGGAGCAATCAGCCCCAGCATTTT.

The rearrangement links TRBV5-1 to TRBJ2-3; 10 positions match TRBD2. V shed 0 bases and J 1 base; nucleotides not matched to a gene: 11. The CDR3 consists of 19 residues. Germline values: CDR1 SGHRS, CDR2 YFSETQ. CDR3: CASSLAPRTSGIRTDTQYF. The CDR3 DNA is TGCGCCAGCAGCTTGGCCCCCCGGACTAGCGGTATACGCACAGATACGCAGTATTTT.

This chain connects TRBV7-3 to TRBJ2-7; 9 nucleotides align to TRBD2. CDR3 size: 15 residues. The germline gives CDR1 SGHTA, CDR2 FQGTGA. V trimming: 1 base; J trimming: 2 bases; junction bases outside the gene matches: 3. CDR3 in DNA: TGTGCCAGCAGCTTAAGGGCTAGCGGGACCTACGAGCAGTACTTC. Amino acid sequence: CASSLRASGTYEQYF.

CDR3 sequence: CASSQAWDSSNSPLHF. CDR3 in DNA: TGTGCCAGCAGCCAAGCCTGGGACAGTAGTAATTCACCCCTCCACTTT. The rearrangement joins TRBV4-2 to TRBJ1-6, with TRBD1 matching over 7 bases. J lost 6 bases, V lost 1 base, and 6 bases had no gene match. Germline lookup yields CDR1 LGHNA and CDR2 YNFKEQ. This CDR3 contains 16 residues.